Listed below are T cell receptor beta chains from one sample, sequenced in a study of T cells after yellow fever vaccination. TCRdb re-called the 5' RACE reads with MiXCR, one entry per CDR3 protein. The table lists approximately 300,000 distinct CDR3 sequences, about 11% of them singletons. This material consisted of CD4+ T cells sorted from PBMCs, taken 45 days after the yellow fever booster vaccination. The receptors derive from a man younger than 35 who received the YFV17D yellow fever vaccine. Each CDR3 is given with its conserved first and last residue. The D gene is left open where the match is weak. Clone size appears in some rows only: once, few, many, or a class for an expanded clone.

clone size,D gene,CDR3 length,J gene,V gene,CDR3 protein,CDR3 DNA
.,.,16,TRBJ1-1,TRBV5-1,CASSRSWGAANTEAFF,TGCGCCAGCAGCCGTAGTTGGGGGGCTGCGAACACTGAAGCTTTCTTT
few,.,12,TRBJ2-5,TRBV29-1,CSVTPVQETQYF,TGCAGCGTGACCCCAGTACAAGAGACCCAGTACTTC
.,TRBD1,15,TRBJ2-5,TRBV28,CASSLSGTGWGTQYF,TGTGCCAGCAGTTTGTCCGGGACAGGGTGGGGGACCCAGTACTTC
.,TRBD2,16,TRBJ2-1,TRBV4-3,CASSQDTSGGNNEQFF,TGCGCCAGCAGCCAGGATACTAGCGGGGGAAACAATGAGCAGTTCTTC
many,.,14,TRBJ2-1,TRBV11-1,CASSPNRDYNEQFF,TGTGCCAGCAGCCCAAACAGGGACTACAATGAGCAGTTCTTC
many,.,13,TRBJ1-1,TRBV5-1,CASSGGGYTEAFF,TGCGCCAGCAGCGGGGGAGGGTACACTGAAGCTTTCTTT
few,TRBD1,11,TRBJ2-7,TRBV29-1,CSVGGQGLSRF,TGCAGCGTCGGGGGACAGGGGCTATCCCGCTTC
.,TRBD2,13,TRBJ2-5,TRBV18,CASSSAGGETQYF,TGTGCCAGCTCATCTGCGGGGGGAGAGACCCAGTACTTC
many,.,18,TRBJ2-6,TRBV11-2,CASSRRQVGASGANVLTF,TGTGCCAGCAGCCGCCGACAGGTTGGAGCATCTGGGGCCAACGTCCTGACTTTC
.,.,12,TRBJ2-3,TRBV2,CASRDFPDTQYF,TGTGCCAGCAGAGACTTCCCAGATACGCAGTATTTT
few,TRBD1,15,TRBJ1-2,TRBV3-1,CASSQEYRGSGGYTF,TGTGCCAGCAGCCAAGAATACAGGGGTTCGGGTGGCTACACCTTC
.,.,15,TRBJ1-5,TRBV7-2,CASSPRRNSNQPQHF,TGTGCCAGCAGCCCCCGACGGAATAGCAATCAGCCCCAGCATTTT
.,TRBD2,16,TRBJ2-1,TRBV11-2,CASSLTGLAGRVEQFF,TGTGCCAGCAGCTTAACTGGACTAGCGGGGAGGGTTGAGCAGTTCTTC
many,.,14,TRBJ1-2,TRBV5-1,CASSPGGATYGYTF,TGCGCCAGCAGCCCGGGGGGGGCCACTTATGGCTACACCTTC
few,.,16,TRBJ2-2,TRBV7-9,CASSLGSNRVTGELFF,TGTGCCAGCAGCTTAGGATCGAACAGAGTCACCGGGGAGCTGTTTTTT
.,.,14,TRBJ2-7,TRBV9,CASSSRTVPYEQYF,TGTGCCAGCAGCTCTCGAACAGTACCCTACGAGCAGTACTTC
.,.,14,TRBJ2-7,TRBV24-1,CATSDSGTPGEQYF,TGTGCCACCAGTGACTCCGGGACTCCGGGGGAGCAGTACTTC
few,.,14,TRBJ1-1,TRBV5-1,CASSRERANTEAFF,TGCGCCAGCAGTCGCGAACGAGCGAACACTGAAGCTTTCTTT
few,.,13,TRBJ2-2,TRBV20-1,CSALKGGTGELFF,TGCAGTGCACTGAAGGGGGGAACCGGGGAGCTGTTTTTT
few,.,14,TRBJ1-5,TRBV5-5,CASSLRGEIQPQHF,TGTGCCAGCAGCTTGCGTGGGGAAATTCAGCCCCAGCATTTT
few,TRBD1,15,TRBJ2-7,TRBV25-1,CASSKPGQGIYEQYF,TGTGCCAGCAGTAAACCGGGACAGGGGATCTACGAGCAGTACTTC
few,TRBD1,14,TRBJ2-2,TRBV20-1,CSARRGQGTGELFF,TGCAGTGCTCGAAGGGGGCAAGGCACCGGGGAGCTGTTTTTT
many,TRBD1,14,TRBJ1-2,TRBV6-6,CASSFPGQPYGYTF,TGTGCCAGCAGTTTCCCGGGACAGCCTTATGGCTACACCTTC
many,.,16,TRBJ2-2,TRBV5-1,CASSLAGGYPTGELFF,TGCGCCAGCAGCTTGGCTGGTGGCTACCCCACCGGGGAGCTGTTTTTT
few,TRBD2,15,TRBJ2-2,TRBV5-1,CASSFRGGYTGELFF,TGCGCCAGTAGCTTCCGCGGGGGGTACACCGGGGAGCTGTTTTTT
few,TRBD2,16,TRBJ2-2,TRBV20-1,CSARDPSGGYTGELFF,TGCAGTGCTAGAGATCCCAGCGGGGGGTACACCGGGGAGCTGTTTTTT
.,.,17,TRBJ2-3,TRBV4-1,CASSKQMTGLDTDTQYF,TGCGCCAGCAGTAAACAAATGACGGGACTTGACACAGATACGCAGTATTTT
.,.,15,TRBJ2-5,TRBV10-3,CAISESFQGQETQYF,TGTGCCATCAGTGAGTCATTTCAGGGACAAGAGACCCAGTACTTC
many,TRBD2,13,TRBJ2-4,TRBV12-3/TRBV12-4,CATTGVGGNIQYF,TGTGCCACCACCGGGGTGGGGGGGAACATTCAGTACTTC
.,TRBD1,13,TRBJ1-2,TRBV7-9,CASSYRGRYGYTF,TGTGCCAGCAGCTACAGGGGACGGTATGGCTACACCTTC
.,TRBD1,17,TRBJ2-3,TRBV11-2,CASSLSGSDRPTDTQYF,TGTGCCAGCAGCTTATCCGGATCGGACAGGCCCACAGATACGCAGTATTTT
few,.,11,TRBJ2-4,TRBV20-1,CSARVYDIQYF,TGCAGTGCTAGAGTCTACGACATTCAGTACTTC
.,.,14,TRBJ2-3,TRBV4-3,CASSQEWGLGTQYF,TGCGCCAGCAGCCAAGAGTGGGGGCTAGGAACGCAGTATTTT
many,TRBD2,17,TRBJ2-3,TRBV7-3,CASSQRRGGSSTDTQYF,TGTGCCAGCAGCCAGAGACGCGGGGGGTCGAGCACAGATACGCAGTATTTT
few,.,11,TRBJ2-5,TRBV11-1,CASSAVETQYF,TGTGCCAGCAGCGCTGTAGAGACCCAGTACTTC
few,.,14,TRBJ1-4,TRBV11-1,CASSPGTPGEKLFF,TGTGCCAGCAGCCCCGGGACGCCGGGGGAAAAACTGTTTTTT
many,TRBD1,14,TRBJ2-2,TRBV5-1,CASSLGTGTGELFF,TGCGCCAGCAGCTTGGGGACAGGGACCGGGGAGCTGTTTTTT
few,.,14,TRBJ1-1,TRBV15,CATSTRGINTEAFF,TGTGCCACCAGCACTCGTGGGATTAACACTGAAGCTTTCTTT
.,.,13,TRBJ2-7,TRBV19,CASSTLSGYEQYF,TGTGCCAGTAGTACCCTTTCGGGGTACGAGCAGTACTTC
many,TRBD1,14,TRBJ2-1,TRBV24-1,CATSDLQGEYEQFF,TGTGCCACCAGTGATTTACAGGGGGAATATGAGCAGTTCTTC
.,.,16,TRBJ1-5,TRBV7-8,CASSLDWGASNQPQHF,TGTGCCAGCAGCTTAGATTGGGGGGCAAGCAATCAGCCCCAGCATTTT
many,.,12,TRBJ2-2,TRBV7-8,CASSSDTGELFF,TGTGCCAGCAGCTCAGATACCGGGGAGCTGTTTTTT
many,.,13,TRBJ2-3,TRBV5-6,CASSLVGPDTQYF,TGTGCCAGCAGCTTGGTGGGGCCAGATACGCAGTATTTT
.,.,14,TRBJ2-5,TRBV5-1,CASSLSFELSTQYF,TGCGCCAGCAGCTTGAGTTTTGAACTATCGACCCAGTACTTC
.,.,14,TRBJ2-7,TRBV5-1,CASSLAPTGNEQYF,TGCGCCAGCAGCTTGGCCCCAACAGGGAACGAGCAGTACTTC
many,.,15,TRBJ2-5,TRBV7-9,CASSSPGGAQETQYF,TGTGCCAGCAGCAGCCCGGGCGGGGCGCAAGAGACCCAGTACTTC
many,TRBD1,14,TRBJ2-7,TRBV5-1,CASSIGTGGIEQYF,TGCGCCAGCAGCATCGGGACAGGGGGCATCGAGCAGTACTTC
.,.,16,TRBJ2-1,TRBV24-1,CATSGTRGVGYNEQFF,TGTGCCACCAGTGGCACGCGGGGCGTTGGCTACAATGAGCAGTTCTTC
.,.,13,TRBJ2-1,TRBV24-1,CATSQFGINEQFF,TGTGCCACCAGTCAGTTCGGGATCAATGAGCAGTTCTTC
many,.,12,TRBJ2-7,TRBV3-1,CASSQTHYEQYF,TGTGCCAGCAGCCAAACCCACTACGAGCAGTACTTC
many,TRBD2,13,TRBJ2-4,TRBV27,CASSLWGGNIQYF,TGTGCCAGCAGTTTATGGGGGGGAAACATTCAGTACTTC
few,TRBD1,14,TRBJ2-3,TRBV7-3,CASSMGQGLDTQYF,TGTGCCAGCAGCATGGGACAGGGATTGGATACGCAGTATTTT
few,.,13,TRBJ1-5,TRBV7-4,CASSFRADQPQHF,TGTGCCAGCAGCTTCAGGGCAGATCAGCCCCAGCATTTT